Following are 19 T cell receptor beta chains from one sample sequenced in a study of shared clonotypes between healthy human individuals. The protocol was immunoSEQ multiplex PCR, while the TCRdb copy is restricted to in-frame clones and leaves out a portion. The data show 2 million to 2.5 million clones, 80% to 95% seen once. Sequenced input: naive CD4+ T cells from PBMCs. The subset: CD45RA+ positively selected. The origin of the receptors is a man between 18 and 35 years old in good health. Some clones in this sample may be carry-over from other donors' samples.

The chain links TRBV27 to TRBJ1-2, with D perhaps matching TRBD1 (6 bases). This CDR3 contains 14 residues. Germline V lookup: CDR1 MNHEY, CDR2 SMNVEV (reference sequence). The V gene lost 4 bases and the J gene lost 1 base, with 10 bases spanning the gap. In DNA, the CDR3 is TGTGCCAGCAGTTCAGGGGTGGGTAACTATGGCTACACCTTC. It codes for CASSSGVGNYGYTF.

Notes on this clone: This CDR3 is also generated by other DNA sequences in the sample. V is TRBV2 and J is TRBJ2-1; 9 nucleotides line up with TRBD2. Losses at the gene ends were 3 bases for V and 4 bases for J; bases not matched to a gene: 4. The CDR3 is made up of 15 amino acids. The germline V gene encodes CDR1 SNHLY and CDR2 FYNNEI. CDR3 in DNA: TGTGCCAGCAGTGAGGAAGCGGGAGGTTACAATGAGCAGTTCTTC. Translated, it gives CASSEEAGGYNEQFF.

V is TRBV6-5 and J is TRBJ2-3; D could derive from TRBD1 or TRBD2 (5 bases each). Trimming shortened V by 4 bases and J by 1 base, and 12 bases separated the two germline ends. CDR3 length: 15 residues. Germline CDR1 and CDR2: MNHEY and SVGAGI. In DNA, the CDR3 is TGTGCCAGCAGTTTAAGGGGAGTGGGCACAGATACGCAGTATTTT. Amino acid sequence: CASSLRGVGTDTQYF.

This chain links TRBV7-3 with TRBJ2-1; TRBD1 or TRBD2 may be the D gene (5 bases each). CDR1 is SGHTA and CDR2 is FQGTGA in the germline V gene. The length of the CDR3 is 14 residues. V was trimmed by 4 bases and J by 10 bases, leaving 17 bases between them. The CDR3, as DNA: TGTGCCAGCAGCTGGGACGCTAGCTCGGGGGAGCAGTTCTTC. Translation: CASSWDASSGEQFF.

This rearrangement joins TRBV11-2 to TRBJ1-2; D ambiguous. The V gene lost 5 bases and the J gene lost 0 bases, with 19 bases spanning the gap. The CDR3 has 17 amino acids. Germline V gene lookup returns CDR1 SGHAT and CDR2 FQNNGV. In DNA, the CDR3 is TGTGCCAGCAGCCTTCGAAGCGCAGCCACAGCTAACTATGGCTACACCTTC. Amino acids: CASSLRSAATANYGYTF.

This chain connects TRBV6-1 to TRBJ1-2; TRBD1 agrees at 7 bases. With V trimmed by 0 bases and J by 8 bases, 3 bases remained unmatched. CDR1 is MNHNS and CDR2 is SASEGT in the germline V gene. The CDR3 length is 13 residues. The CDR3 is CASSEATGRGYTF. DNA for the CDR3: TGTGCCAGCAGTGAAGCGACAGGGCGAGGCTACACCTTC.

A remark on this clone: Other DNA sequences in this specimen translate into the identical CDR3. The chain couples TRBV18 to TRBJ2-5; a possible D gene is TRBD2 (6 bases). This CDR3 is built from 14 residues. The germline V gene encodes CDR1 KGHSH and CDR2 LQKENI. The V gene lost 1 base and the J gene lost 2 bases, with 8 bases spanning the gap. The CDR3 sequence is CASSPRGGQETQYF. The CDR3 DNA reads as TGTGCCAGCTCACCACGGGGAGGTCAAGAGACCCAGTACTTC.

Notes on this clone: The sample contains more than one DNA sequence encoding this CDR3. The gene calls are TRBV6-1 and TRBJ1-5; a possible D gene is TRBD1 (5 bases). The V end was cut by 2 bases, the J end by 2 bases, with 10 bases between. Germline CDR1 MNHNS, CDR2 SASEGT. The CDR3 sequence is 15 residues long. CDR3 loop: CASSERTGGNQPQHF. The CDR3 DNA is TGTGCCAGCAGTGAAAGAACAGGTGGCAATCAGCCCCAGCATTTT.

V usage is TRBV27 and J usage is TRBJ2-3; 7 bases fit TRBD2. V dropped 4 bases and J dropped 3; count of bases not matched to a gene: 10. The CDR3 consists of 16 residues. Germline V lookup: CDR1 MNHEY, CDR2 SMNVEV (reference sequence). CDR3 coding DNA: TGTGCCAGCAGTTGGGACGGCGGGAGAGGGACAGATACGCAGTATTTT. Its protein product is CASSWDGGRGTDTQYF.

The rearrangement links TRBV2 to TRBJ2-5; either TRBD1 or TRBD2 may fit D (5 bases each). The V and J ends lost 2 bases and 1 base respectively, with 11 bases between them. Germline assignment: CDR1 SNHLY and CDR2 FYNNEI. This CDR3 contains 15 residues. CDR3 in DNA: TGTGCCAGCAGTGAAACTTGGGGGAGCCAAGAGACCCAGTACTTC. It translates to CASSETWGSQETQYF.

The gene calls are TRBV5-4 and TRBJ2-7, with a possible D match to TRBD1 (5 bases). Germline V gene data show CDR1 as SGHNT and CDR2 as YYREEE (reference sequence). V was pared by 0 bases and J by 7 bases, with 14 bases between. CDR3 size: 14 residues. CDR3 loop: CASSLGQGRVEQYF. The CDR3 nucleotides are TGTGCCAGCAGCTTGGGGCAGGGAAGGGTTGAGCAGTACTTC.

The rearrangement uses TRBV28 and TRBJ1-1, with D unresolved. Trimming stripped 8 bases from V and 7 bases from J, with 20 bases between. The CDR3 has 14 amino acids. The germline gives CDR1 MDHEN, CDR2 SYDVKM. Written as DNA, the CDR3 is TGTGCCAGCCGGCTCGGACGGCCTGTAGGTGAAGCTTTCTTT. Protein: CASRLGRPVGEAFF. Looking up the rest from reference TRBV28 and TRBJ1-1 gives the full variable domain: DVKVTQSSRYLVKRTGEKVFLECVQDMDHENMFWYRQDPGLGLRLIYFSYDVKMKEKGDIPEGYSVSREKKERFSLILESASTNQTSMYLCASRLGRPVGEAFFGQGTRLTVV.

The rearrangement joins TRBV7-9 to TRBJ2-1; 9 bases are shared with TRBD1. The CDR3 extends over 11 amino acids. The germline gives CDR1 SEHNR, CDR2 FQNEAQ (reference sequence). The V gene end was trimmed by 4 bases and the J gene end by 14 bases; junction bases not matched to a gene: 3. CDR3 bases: TGTGCCAGCAGCTCCGGGACAGGGAAGTTCTTC. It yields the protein CASSSGTGKFF.

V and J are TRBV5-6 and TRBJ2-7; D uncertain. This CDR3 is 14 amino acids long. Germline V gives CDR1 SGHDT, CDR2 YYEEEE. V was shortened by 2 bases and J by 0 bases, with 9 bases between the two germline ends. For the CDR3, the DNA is TGTGCCAGCAGCTTCGGTACGGCCTCCTACGAGCAGTACTTC. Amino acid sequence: CASSFGTASYEQYF.

Here the CDR3 DNA reads TGTGCCAGTAGTATTAGGCCGGCCGAAGATACGCAGTATTTT. The encoded protein is CASSIRPAEDTQYF. V is TRBV19 and J is TRBJ2-3; D not certain. Germline V gene sequence: CDR1 LNHDA, CDR2 SQIVND (reference sequence). Trimming stripped 3 bases from V and 5 bases from J, with 12 bases between. The length of the CDR3 is 14 residues.

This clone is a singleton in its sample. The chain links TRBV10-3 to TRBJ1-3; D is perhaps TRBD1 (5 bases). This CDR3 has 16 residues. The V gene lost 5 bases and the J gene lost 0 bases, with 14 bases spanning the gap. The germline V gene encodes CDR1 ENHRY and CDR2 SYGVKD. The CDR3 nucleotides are TGTGCCATCAGTTGGGGCCCAGGGAGCTCTGGAAACACCATATATTTT. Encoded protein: CAISWGPGSSGNTIYF.

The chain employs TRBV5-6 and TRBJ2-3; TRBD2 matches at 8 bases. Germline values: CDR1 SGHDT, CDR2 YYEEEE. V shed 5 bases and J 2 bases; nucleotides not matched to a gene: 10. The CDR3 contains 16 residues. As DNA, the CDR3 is TGTGCCAGCAGGTCAGCGGGAGTGGTGGTCACAGATACGCAGTATTTT. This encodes CASRSAGVVVTDTQYF.

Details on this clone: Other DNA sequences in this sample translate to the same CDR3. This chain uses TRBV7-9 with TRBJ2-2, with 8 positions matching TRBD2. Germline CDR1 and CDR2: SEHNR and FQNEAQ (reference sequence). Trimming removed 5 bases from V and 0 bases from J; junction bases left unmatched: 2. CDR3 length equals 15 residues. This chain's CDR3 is CASSPGLANTGELFF. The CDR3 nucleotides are TGTGCCAGCAGCCCGGGACTAGCGAACACCGGGGAGCTGTTTTTT.

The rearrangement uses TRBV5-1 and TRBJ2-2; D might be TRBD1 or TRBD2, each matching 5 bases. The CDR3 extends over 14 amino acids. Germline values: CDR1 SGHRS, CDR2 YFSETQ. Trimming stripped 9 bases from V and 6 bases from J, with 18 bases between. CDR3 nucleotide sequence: TGCGCCACCAACCGGGACGCCGGCGCCGGGGAGCTGTTTTTT. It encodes CATNRDAGAGELFF.